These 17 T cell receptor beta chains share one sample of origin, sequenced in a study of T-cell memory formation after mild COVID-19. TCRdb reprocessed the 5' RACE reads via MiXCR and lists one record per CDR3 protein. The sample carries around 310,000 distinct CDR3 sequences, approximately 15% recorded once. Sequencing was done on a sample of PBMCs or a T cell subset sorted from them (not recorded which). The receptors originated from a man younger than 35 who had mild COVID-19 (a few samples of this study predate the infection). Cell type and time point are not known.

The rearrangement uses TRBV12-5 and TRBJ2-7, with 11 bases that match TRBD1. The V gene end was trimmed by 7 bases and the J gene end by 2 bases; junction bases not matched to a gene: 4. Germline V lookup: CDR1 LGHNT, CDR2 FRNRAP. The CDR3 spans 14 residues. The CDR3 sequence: CASAPGQGAYEQYF. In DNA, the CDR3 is TGTGCTAGTGCCCCGGGACAGGGGGCCTACGAGCAGTACTTC. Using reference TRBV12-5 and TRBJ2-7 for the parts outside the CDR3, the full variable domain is DARVTQTPRHKVTEMGQEVTMRCQPILGHNTVFWYRQTMMQGLELLAYFRNRAPLDDSGMPKDRFSAEMPDATLATLKIQPSEPRDSAVYFCASAPGQGAYEQYFGPGTRLTVT.

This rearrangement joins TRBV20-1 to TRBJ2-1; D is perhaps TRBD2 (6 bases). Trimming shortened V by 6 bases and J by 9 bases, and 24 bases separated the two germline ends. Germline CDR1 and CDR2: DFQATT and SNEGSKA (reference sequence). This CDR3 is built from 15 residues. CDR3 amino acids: CSAPIPGLFFGEQFF. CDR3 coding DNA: TGCAGTGCCCCGATACCGGGACTGTTTTTCGGTGAGCAGTTCTTC.

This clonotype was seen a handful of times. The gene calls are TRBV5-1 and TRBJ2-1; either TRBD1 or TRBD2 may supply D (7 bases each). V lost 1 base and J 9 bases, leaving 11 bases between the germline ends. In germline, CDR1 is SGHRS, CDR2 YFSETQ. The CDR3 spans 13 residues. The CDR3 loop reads CASSLSGGVEQFF. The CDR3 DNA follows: TGCGCCAGCAGCTTGTCAGGGGGGGTTGAGCAGTTCTTC.

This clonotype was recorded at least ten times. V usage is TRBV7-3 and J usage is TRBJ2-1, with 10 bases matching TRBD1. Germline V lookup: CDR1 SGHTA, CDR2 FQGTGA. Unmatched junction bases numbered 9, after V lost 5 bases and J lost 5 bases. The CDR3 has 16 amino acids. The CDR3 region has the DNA TGTGCCAGCAGCCGGGGCGGGACAGGGGTGGACAATGAGCAGTTCTTC. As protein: CASSRGGTGVDNEQFF.

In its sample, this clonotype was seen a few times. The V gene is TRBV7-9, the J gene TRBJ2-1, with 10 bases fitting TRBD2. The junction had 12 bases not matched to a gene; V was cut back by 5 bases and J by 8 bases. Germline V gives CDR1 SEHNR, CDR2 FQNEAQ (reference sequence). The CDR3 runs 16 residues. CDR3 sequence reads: CASSQYSGGFVDEQFF. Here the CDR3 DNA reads TGTGCCAGCAGCCAATATAGCGGGGGGTTCGTGGATGAGCAGTTCTTC.

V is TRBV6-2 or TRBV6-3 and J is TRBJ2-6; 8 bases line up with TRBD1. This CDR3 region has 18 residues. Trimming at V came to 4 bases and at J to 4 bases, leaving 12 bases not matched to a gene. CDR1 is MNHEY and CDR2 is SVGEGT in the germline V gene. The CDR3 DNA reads TGTGCCAGCAGTTCCCTATTACTCAGGGGGCCGGGGGCCAACGTCCTGACTTTC. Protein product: CASSSLLLRGPGANVLTF.

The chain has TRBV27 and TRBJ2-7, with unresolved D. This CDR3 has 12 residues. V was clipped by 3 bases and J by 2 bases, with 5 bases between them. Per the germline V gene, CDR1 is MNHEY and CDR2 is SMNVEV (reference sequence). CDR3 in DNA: TGTGCCAGCAGTTTGCCGACCTACGAGCAGTACTTC. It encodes CASSLPTYEQYF.

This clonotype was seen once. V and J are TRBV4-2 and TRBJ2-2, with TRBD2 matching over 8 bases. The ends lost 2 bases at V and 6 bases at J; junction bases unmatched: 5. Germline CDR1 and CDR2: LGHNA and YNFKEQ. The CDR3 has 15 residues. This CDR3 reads CASSQPSGWAGELFF. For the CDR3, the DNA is TGTGCCAGCAGCCAACCTAGCGGGTGGGCCGGGGAGCTGTTTTTT.

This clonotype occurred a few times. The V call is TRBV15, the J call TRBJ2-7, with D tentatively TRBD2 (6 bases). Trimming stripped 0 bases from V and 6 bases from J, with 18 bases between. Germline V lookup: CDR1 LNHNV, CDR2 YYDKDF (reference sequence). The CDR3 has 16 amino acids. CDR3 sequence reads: CATSRDPGGESPEQYF. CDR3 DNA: TGTGCCACCAGCAGAGATCCCGGCGGGGAATCCCCCGAGCAGTACTTC.

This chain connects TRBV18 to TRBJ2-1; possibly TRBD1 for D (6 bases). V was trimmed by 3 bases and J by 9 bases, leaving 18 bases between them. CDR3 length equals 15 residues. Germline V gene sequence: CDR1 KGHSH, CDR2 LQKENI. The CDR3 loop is CASSPLLRGEGEQFF. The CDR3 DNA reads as TGTGCCAGCTCACCTTTACTCAGGGGAGAAGGTGAGCAGTTCTTC.

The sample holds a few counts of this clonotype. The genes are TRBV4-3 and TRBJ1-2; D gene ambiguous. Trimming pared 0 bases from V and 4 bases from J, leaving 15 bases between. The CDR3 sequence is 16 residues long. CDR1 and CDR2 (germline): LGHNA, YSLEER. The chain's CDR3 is CASSQDLLTAVYGYTF. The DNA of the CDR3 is TGCGCCAGCAGCCAAGATCTCCTAACAGCCGTCTATGGCTACACCTTC.

CDR3 in DNA: TGCAGCGTCCTCCCGGGACTAGCCAATGAGCAGTTCTTC. Its translation is CSVLPGLANEQFF. The genes are TRBV29-1 and TRBJ2-1; TRBD2 matches at 9 bases. V shed 6 bases, J shed 6 bases, and the junction held 6 bases outside the gene matches. The length of the CDR3 is 13 residues. Per germline, CDR1 SQVTM and CDR2 ANQGSEA.

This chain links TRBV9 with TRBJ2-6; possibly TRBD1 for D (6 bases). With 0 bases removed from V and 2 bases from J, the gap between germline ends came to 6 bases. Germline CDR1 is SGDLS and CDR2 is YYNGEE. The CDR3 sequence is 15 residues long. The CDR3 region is CASSVAGAGANVLTF. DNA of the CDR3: TGTGCCAGCAGCGTAGCAGGGGCTGGGGCCAACGTCCTGACTTTC.

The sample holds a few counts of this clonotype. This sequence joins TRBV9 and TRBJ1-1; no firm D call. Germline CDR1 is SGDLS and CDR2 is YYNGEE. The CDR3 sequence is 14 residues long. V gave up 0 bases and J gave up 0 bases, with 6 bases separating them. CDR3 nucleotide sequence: TGTGCCAGCAGCGTAGACCCGATGAACACTGAAGCTTTCTTT. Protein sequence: CASSVDPMNTEAFF.

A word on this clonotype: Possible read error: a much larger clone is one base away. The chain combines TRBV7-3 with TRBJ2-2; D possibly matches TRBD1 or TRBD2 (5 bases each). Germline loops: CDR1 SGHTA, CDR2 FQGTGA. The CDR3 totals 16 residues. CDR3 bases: TGTGCCAGCAGCTCCACCCTCCAATTGGACACCGGGGAGATGTTTTTT. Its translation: CASSSTLQLDTGEMFF.

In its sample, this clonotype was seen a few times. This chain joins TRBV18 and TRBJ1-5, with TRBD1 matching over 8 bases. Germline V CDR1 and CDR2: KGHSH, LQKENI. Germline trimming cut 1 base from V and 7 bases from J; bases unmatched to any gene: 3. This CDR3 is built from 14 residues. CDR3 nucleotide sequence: TGTGCCAGCTCACCACAGGACAGGGAACAGCCCCAGCATTTT. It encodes CASSPQDREQPQHF.

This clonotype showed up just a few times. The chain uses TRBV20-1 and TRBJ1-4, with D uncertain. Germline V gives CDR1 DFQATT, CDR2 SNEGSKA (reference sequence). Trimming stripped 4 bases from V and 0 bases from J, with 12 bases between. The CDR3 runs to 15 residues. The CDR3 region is CSATDPGSTNEKLFF. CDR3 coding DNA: TGCAGTGCTACAGATCCGGGATCAACTAATGAAAAACTGTTTTTT.